The rows below give T cell receptor beta chains drawn from one sample of a study of cytomegalovirus exposure and HLA in healthy donors. Clones were read by immunoSEQ multiplex PCR, and TCRdb kept only the in-frame ones, dropping some. This sample has about 74,000 clones; around 94% occur once, and the top ten carry about 2.1%. Sequencing was carried out using PBMCs. The receptor set was obtained from a woman aged 18-30 years in good health and CMV-seropositive. The CDR3 runs from the conserved cysteine through the conserved F or W. Fields, in order: J gene, V gene, D gene, CDR3 protein, CDR3 DNA. D genes are given only for firm matches.

>TRBJ1-4|TRBV19|-
CASSMGGRGEKLFF
TGTGCCAGTAGTATGGGAGGGAGAGGTGAAAAACTGTTTTTT
>TRBJ2-1|TRBV5-1|-
CASTGTNNNEQFF
TGCGCCAGCACCGGGACAAATAACAATGAGCAGTTCTTC
>TRBJ1-1|TRBV7-2|-
CASSLGSRGNTEAFF
TGTGCCAGCAGCTTAGGGTCCAGGGGGAACACTGAAGCTTTCTTT
>TRBJ2-7|TRBV7-6|TRBD2
CASSPGTSGEIAYEQYF
TGTGCCAGCAGCCCCGGGACTAGCGGGGAAATTGCCTACGAGCAGTACTTC
>TRBJ1-4|TRBV2|-
CASRVDSINEKLFF
TGTGCCAGCAGGGTAGACAGTATTAATGAAAAACTGTTTTTT
>TRBJ1-2|TRBV5-1|-
CASSLESSGRGDYGYTF
TGCGCCAGCAGCTTGGAATCTTCAGGGAGGGGAGACTATGGCTACACCTTC
>TRBJ2-7|TRBV4-1|-
CASSQGQGSGEQYF
TGCGCCAGCAGCCAAGGGCAGGGGTCGGGGGAGCAGTACTTC
>TRBJ2-7|TRBV5-1|-
CASSTTGRNEQYF
TGCGCCAGCAGCACGACAGGTCGGAACGAGCAGTACTTC
>TRBJ1-5|TRBV7-8|-
CASSLDGRGNQPQHF
TGTGCCAGCAGCTTAGATGGACGGGGGAATCAGCCCCAGCATTTT
>TRBJ2-5|TRBV7-9|-
CASSPVGGQLQETQYF
TGTGCCAGCAGCCCAGTGGGGGGGCAATTGCAAGAGACCCAGTACTTC
>TRBJ2-7|TRBV7-9|TRBD1
CASSSIGTATYEQYF
TGTGCCAGCAGCTCCATCGGGACAGCTACCTACGAGCAGTACTTC
>TRBJ1-2|TRBV7-9|TRBD1
CASIPGQGVYGYTF
TGTGCCAGCATTCCGGGACAGGGGGTCTATGGCTACACCTTC
>TRBJ1-3|TRBV18|-
CASSPQSSGSGNTIYF
TGTGCCAGCTCACCACAGTCGTCAGGTTCTGGAAACACCATATATTTT
>TRBJ2-2|TRBV7-6|TRBD2
CASSRTSGSSGELFF
TGTGCCAGCAGTCGGACTAGCGGGAGTTCCGGGGAGCTGTTTTTT
>TRBJ1-5|TRBV11-2|-
CASRRTGLGQPQHF
TGTGCCAGCAGGCGGACGGGGTTGGGTCAGCCCCAGCATTTT
>TRBJ2-2|TRBV19|TRBD2
CASSIGASGGNTGELFF
TGTGCCAGTAGTATAGGAGCCAGCGGGGGGAACACCGGGGAGCTGTTTTTT